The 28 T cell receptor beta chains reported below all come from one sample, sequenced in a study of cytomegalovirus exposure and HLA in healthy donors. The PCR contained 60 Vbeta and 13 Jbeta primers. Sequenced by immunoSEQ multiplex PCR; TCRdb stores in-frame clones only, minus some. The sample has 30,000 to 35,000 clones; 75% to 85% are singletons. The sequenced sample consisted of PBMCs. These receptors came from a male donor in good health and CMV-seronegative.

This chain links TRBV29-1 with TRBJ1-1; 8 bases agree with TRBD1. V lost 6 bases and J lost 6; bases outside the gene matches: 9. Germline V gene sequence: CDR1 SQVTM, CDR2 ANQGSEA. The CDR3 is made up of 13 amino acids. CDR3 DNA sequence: TGCAGCGTCAGGACAGGGTCTCTTCCTGAAGCTTTCTTT. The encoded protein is CSVRTGSLPEAFF.

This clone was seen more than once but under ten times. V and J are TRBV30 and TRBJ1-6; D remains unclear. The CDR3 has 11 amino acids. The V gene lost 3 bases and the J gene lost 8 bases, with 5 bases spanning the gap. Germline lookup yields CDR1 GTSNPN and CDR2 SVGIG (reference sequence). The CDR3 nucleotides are TGTGCCTGGAGCCGGGATTCACCCCTCCACTTT. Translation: CAWSRDSPLHF.

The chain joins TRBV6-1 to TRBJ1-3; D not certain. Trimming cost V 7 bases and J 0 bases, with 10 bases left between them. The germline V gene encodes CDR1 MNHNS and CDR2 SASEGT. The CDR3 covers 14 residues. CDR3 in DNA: TGTGCCAGCATGTTTGGCTTCTCTGGAAACACCATATATTTT. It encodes CASMFGFSGNTIYF.

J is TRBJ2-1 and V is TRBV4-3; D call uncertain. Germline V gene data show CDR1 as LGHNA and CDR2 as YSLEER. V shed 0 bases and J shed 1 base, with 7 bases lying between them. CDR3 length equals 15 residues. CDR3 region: CASSQDAGSYNEQFF. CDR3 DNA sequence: TGCGCCAGCAGCCAAGATGCCGGGTCCTACAATGAGCAGTTCTTC.

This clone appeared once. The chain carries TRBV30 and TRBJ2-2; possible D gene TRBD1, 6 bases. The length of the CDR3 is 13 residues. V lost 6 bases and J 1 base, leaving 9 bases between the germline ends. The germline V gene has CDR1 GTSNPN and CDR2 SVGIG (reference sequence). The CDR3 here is CACHRVNTGELFF. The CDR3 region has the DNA TGTGCCTGTCACAGGGTGAACACCGGGGAGCTGTTTTTT. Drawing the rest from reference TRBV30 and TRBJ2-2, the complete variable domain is SQTIHQWPATLVQPVGSPLSLECTVEGTSNPNLYWYRQAAGRGLQLLFYSVGIGQISSEVPQNLSASRPQDRQFILSSKKLLLSDSGFYLCACHRVNTGELFFGEGSRLTVL.

CDR3 sequence (DNA): TGTGCCAGCAGTTCGCCTAAGACAGGGGGCGATGGCTACACCTTC. Amino acids: CASSSPKTGGDGYTF. The chain employs TRBV2 and TRBJ1-2; TRBD1 matches 10 bases. V was pared by 5 bases and J by 6 bases, with 9 bases of the junction left unmatched. The CDR3 spans 15 residues. From germline, CDR1 is SNHLY and CDR2 FYNNEI.

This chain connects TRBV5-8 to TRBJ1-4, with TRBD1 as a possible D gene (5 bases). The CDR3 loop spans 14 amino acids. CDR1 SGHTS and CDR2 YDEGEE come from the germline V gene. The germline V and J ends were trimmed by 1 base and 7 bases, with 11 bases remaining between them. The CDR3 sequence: CASSLKGKSEKLFF. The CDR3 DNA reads TGTGCCAGCAGCTTGAAGGGGAAAAGTGAAAAACTGTTTTTT.

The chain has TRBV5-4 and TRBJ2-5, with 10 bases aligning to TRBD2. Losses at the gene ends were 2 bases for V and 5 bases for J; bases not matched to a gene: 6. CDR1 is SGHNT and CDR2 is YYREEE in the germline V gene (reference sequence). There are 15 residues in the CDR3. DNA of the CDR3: TGTGCCAGCAGCTTCAGCGGGGGGGCTGGGGAGACCCAGTACTTC. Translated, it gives CASSFSGGAGETQYF.

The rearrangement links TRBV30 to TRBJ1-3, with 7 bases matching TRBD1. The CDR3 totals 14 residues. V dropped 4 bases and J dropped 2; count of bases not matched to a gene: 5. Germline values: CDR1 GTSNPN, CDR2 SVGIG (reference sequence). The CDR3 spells CAWKRGRTGNTIYF. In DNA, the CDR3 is TGTGCCTGGAAGAGGGGGCGAACTGGAAACACCATATATTTT.

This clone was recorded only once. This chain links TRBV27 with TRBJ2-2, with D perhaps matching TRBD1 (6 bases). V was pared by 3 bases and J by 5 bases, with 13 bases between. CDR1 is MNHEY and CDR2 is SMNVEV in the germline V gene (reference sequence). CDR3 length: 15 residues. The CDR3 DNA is TGTGCCAGCAGTTTCGGACAGCTACTAACCGGGGAGCTGTTTTTT. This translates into CASSFGQLLTGELFF.

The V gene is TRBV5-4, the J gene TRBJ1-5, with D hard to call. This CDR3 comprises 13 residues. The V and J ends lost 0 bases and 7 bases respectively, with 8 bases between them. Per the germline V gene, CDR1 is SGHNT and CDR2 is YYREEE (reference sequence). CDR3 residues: CASSLEGGQPQHF. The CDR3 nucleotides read TGTGCCAGCAGCTTGGAGGGAGGGCAGCCCCAGCATTTT.

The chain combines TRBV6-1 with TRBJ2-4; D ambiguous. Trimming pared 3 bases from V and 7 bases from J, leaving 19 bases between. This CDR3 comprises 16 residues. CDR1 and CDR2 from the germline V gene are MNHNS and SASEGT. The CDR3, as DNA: TGTGCCAGCAGTGAGGCCTCTTCGACCCCGGAGAACATTCAGTACTTC. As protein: CASSEASSTPENIQYF.

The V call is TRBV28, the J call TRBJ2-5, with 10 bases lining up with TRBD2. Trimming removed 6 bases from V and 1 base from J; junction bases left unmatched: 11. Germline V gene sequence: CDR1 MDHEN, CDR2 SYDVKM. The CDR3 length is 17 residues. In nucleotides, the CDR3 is TGTGCCAGCAGCGGTCCCGGACTAGCGGTTACCCAAGAGACCCAGTACTTC. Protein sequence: CASSGPGLAVTQETQYF.

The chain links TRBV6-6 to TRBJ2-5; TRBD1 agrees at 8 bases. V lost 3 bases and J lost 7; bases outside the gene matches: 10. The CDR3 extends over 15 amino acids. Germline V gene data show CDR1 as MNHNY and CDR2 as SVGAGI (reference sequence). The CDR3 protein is CASSYVGQGTGTQYF. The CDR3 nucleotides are TGTGCCAGCAGTTATGTAGGACAGGGCACGGGGACCCAGTACTTC.

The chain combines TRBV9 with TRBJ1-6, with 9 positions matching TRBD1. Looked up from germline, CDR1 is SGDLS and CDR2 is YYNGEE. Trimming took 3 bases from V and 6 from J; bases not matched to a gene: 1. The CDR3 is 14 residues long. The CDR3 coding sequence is TGTGCCAGCAGCGCGGACAGGGGTAATTCACCCCTCCACTTT. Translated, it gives CASSADRGNSPLHF.

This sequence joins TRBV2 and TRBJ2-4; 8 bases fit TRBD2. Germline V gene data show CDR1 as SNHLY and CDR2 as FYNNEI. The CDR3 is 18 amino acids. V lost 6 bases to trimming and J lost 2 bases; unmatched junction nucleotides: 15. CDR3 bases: TGTGCCAGCAGGGCCGACGGGGGGGCCGTTTTCTCCAAAAACATTCAGTACTTC. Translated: CASRADGGAVFSKNIQYF.

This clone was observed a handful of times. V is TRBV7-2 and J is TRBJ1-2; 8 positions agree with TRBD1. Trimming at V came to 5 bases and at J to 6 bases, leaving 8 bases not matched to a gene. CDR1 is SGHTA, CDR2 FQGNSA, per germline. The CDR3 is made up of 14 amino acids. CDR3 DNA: TGTGCCAGCAGCAGAGACAGGGGAGTAGATGGCTACACCTTC. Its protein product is CASSRDRGVDGYTF.

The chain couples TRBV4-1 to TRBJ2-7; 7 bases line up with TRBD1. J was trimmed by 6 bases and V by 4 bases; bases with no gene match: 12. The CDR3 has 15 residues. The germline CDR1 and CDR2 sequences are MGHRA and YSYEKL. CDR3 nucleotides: TGCGCCAGCAGCCGCTTTACTGGGACAGATCGCGAGCAGTACTTC. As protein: CASSRFTGTDREQYF.

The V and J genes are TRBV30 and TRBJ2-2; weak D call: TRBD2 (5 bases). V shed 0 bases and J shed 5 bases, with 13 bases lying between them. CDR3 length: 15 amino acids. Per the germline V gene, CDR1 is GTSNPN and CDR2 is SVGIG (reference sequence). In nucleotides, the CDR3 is TGTGCCTGGAGTGTTCAGACATTAGCGACCGGGGAGCTGTTTTTT. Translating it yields CAWSVQTLATGELFF.

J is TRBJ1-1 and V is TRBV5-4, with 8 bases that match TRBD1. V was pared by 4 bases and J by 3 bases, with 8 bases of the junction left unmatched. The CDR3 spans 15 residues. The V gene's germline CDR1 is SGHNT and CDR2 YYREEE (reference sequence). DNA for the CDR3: TGTGCCAGCAGCCCCCCGGGACAGGCCGACACTGAAGCTTTCTTT. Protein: CASSPPGQADTEAFF.

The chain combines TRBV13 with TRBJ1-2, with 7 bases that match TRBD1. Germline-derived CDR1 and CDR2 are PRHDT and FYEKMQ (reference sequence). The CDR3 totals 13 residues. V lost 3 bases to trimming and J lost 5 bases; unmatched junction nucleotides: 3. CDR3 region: CASSFRGDYGYTF. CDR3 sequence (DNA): TGTGCCAGCAGCTTCAGGGGGGATTATGGCTACACCTTC. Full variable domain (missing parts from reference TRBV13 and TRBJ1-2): AAGVIQSPRHLIKEKRETATLKCYPIPRHDTVYWYQQGPGQDPQFLISFYEKMQSDKGSIPDRFSAQQFSDYHSELNMSSLELGDSALYFCASSFRGDYGYTFGSGTRLTVV.

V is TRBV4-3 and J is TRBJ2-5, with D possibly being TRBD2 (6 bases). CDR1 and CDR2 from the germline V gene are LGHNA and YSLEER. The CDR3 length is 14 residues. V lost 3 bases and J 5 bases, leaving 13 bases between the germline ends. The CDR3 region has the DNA TGCGCCAGCAGCCAGGTTGGAGGGGCGGAGACCCAGTACTTC. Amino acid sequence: CASSQVGGAETQYF.

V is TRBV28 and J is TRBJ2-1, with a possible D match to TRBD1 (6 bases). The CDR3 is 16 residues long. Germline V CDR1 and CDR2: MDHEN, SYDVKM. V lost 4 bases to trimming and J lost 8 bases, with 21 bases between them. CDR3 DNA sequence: TGTGCCAGCAGTTCCTATTTTCAGGGGCCGGTCTATGAGCAGTTCTTC. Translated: CASSSYFQGPVYEQFF.

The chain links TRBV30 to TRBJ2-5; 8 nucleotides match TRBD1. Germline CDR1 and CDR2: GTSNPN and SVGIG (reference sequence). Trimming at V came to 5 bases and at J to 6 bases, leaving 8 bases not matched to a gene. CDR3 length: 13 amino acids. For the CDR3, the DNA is TGTGCCTGGGGGACAGGTATCCTTCAGACCCAGTACTTC. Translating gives CAWGTGILQTQYF.

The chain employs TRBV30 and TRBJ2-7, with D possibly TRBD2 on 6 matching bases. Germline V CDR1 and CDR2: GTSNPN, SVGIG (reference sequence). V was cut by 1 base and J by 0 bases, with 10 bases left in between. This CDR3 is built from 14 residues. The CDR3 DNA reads TGTGCCTGGAGTGGGGAGGACGGCTCCTACGAGCAGTACTTC. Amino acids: CAWSGEDGSYEQYF.

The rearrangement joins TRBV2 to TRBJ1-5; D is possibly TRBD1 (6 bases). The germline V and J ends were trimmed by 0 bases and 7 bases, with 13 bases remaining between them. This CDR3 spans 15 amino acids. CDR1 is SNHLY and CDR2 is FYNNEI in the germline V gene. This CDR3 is CASSEAGQLQQPQHF. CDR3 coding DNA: TGTGCCAGCAGTGAAGCAGGACAGCTACAACAGCCCCAGCATTTT.

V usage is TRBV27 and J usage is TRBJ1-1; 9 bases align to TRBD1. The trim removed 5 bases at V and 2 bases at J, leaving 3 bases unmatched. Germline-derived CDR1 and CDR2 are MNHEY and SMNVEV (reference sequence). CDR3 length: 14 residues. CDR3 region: CASSRDRANTEAFF. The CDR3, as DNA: TGTGCCAGCAGTAGGGACAGGGCCAACACTGAAGCTTTCTTT.

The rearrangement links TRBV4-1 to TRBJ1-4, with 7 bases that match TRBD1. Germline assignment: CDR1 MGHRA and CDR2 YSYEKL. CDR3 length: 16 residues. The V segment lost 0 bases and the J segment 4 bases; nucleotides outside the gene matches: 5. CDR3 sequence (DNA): TGCGCCAGCAGCCAAGATAGGGGGCTGAATAATGAAAAACTGTTTTTT. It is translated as CASSQDRGLNNEKLFF.